This TCR beta chain stems from a study of blood T cell repertoires in COVID-19. Study-wide background: Italy, Spain and the United States were the sources of the convalescent and acute COVID-19 samples.

This clone was detected a few times. Authors' methods: How many nucleated cells were present was estimated from reference gene primer amplification. Data came from immunoSEQ multiplex PCR; TCRdb stores just in-frame clones and leaves some out. V, J and clone size are those of that table, while D and trimming were read from the DNA. Of some 250,000 clones in the sample, approximately 82% are singletons; the top ten hold less than 3.5%. The CDR3 contains 14 residues. V gave up 3 bases and J gave up 4 bases, with 7 bases separating them. CDR1 and CDR2 (germline): SGHAT, FQNNGV. This chain links TRBV11-2 with TRBJ1-6; D unresolved. The material sequenced was peripheral blood. The sequence was collected from a young woman with acute or convalescent COVID-19. Written as DNA, the CDR3 is TGTGCCAGCAGCTTTCCGGGTTATAATTCACCCCTCCACTTT. It specifies CASSFPGYNSPLHF.